The source of this T cell receptor beta chain is a study of shared clonotypes between healthy human individuals (dated by TCRdb to between 2020 and 2021). Describing the broader study: The cohort included a few men and two women between 18 and 49 years of age. For each donor, three plates each were used for CD4 naive and CD4 memory, two plates were used for CD8 naive, and one plate was used for CD8 memory. To estimate repertoire size and how much clonotype sharing occurs between individuals, the study deeply sequenced the blood TCR repertoires of five healthy adults. To increase sequencing depth and limit assay-specific biases, different laboratories used diverse techniques to prepare libraries and sequence TCR repertoires. Each donor's leukapheresis produced roughly between roughly 0.85 and 9.5 billion PBMCs. Study-wide conclusions, independent of this receptor: Larger estimated clonotype richness was generally found for naive subsets than for memory subsets. Compared with non-shared clonotypes, clonotypes shared by all four sorted-subset donors had higher generation probabilities. Sampling was restricted to blood, and TCR repertoires in tissue are likely to differ from TCR repertoires in blood. Incomplete sequencing was indicated by rarefaction of sorted-subset datasets, despite the large sequencing depth. Around 5% of naive CD4, more than 3% of naive CD8, roughly 2.4% of memory CD4, and about 0.4% of memory CD8 clonotypes were shared across a handful of donors. Pairwise subsampling led to the expectation that sequencing depth would affect the degree of clonotype sharing among donors. Because the study included a small number of donors, the genetic and exposure-history diversity represented was limited.

For this clone: The clone's antigen remains unknown. No quality values exist for individual bases; no much larger clone is one base distant.

Using the deep immunoSEQ assay, multiplex PCR amplified TCR CDR3 regions from genomic DNA. For each cell subset, the extracted genomic DNA was distributed evenly across all wells of several immunoSEQ 96-well plates, and each plate served as one replicate. For sorted subsets, each replicate PCR was loaded with 200 ng genomic DNA, equivalent to 30,000 or so T cell genomes. Purified libraries were measured with a Qubit 3.0 fluorometer, size-checked on a Bioanalyzer 2100, and measured again with the KAPA Library Quantification kit. Every immunoSEQ 96-well plate was sequenced on a separate single-read 150-cycle Illumina NextSeq 550 flow cell. The paper's processing steps were these. Because the immunoSEQ output held only junctional sequences and lacked quality scores, the filtering could not match the filtering applied to full-length reads. Sequences were annotated with PyIR, a Python wrapper for IgBLAST v1.9, and V/J genes and CDR3 were assigned using IMGT germline references. Reads with weak V/J assignments (E-value above 1e-6), missing CDR3, stop codons, out-of-frame junctions, or ambiguous translated residues were removed. V3J clonotypes were defined as sequences sharing an identical inferred V gene, J gene, and CDR3 amino acid sequence. Percentage overlap between repertoires was computed as shared unique clonotypes divided by the size of the smaller repertoire. Repertoire richness was assessed with RTK rarefaction, the Chao1 estimator, and Recon v2.1 estimates of unobserved clonotypes. Generation probabilities for all TCRbeta clonotypes obtained by the gDNA method from a few donors were computed using OLGA. TCRdb obtained this table from immuneACCESS and retained in-frame rearrangements with V and J assigned. These tables miss some clones; where compared with another copy, unresolved V genes account for less than half of the shortfall, and the remainder is unexplained. V and J calls and clone size come straight from that table; D and trimming were deduced from the DNA. The sample profile shows about 580,000 clones; roughly 98% of them were found once. Around 0.3% of the sample comes from the top ten.

Taken from the germline V gene, the CDR1 and CDR2 loops are MNHNS and SASEGT. From cysteine to phenylalanine, the CDR3 is 13 amino acids long. This entry keeps only the CDR3 DNA: 39 bases, framed from base 1. V is shortened by 5 bases, J by 3 bases, and the region joining them spans 11 bases. For the CD8 naive samples, CD45RO-negative cells were positively selected for CCR7, yielding a CD45RA+CCR7+ population from which TemRA cells were excluded. Healthy HIV-negative adults with no recently reported acute infections or vaccinations were included as donors. Only Caucasian adults living in Nashville, Tennessee, USA were represented among the donors. Blood was collected by leukapheresis, and PBMCs were isolated by Ficoll-Histopaque density gradient centrifugation and then cryopreserved in liquid nitrogen vapor phase. Analytical flow cytometry was used to check the purity and quantity of each magnetically sorted T cell population. From each sorted fraction, genomic DNA was isolated and quantified by UV absorbance on a Nanodrop 2000c.

The chain joins TRBV6-1 to TRBJ2-7; matching of 5 bases hints at TRBD1 as the D gene. The TCR sequence derives from a man between 25 and 39 years old in good health. The sequenced material came from naive CD8+ T cells sorted from blood. Per the publication, the cell subset or site label means: CD45RA+CCR7+. The CDR3 sequence is CASSPGHDYEQYF. The nucleotide sequence reads as follows: TGTGCCAGCAGTCCTGGACACGACTACGAGCAGTACTTC.